Following are 22 T cell receptor beta chains from one sample sequenced in a study of blood T cell repertoires in COVID-19. Assay used: immunoSEQ multiplex PCR; TCRdb lists only in-frame clones, some missing. Here the sample spans approximately 300,000 clones, approximately 86% being singletons. The sequencing sample was made of PBMCs or T cells enriched from blood (not recorded which). All receptors derive from a woman younger than 35 who had recovered from COVID-19.

The rearrangement uses TRBV2 and TRBJ2-7, with D uncertain. V was trimmed by 4 bases and J by 4 bases, leaving 20 bases between them. Germline assignment: CDR1 SNHLY and CDR2 FYNNEI. This CDR3 is 16 amino acids long. DNA of the CDR3: TGTGCCAGCAGTGGAGGCAGCCAGCCCCCCCTATACGAGCAGTACTTC. Amino acid sequence: CASSGGSQPPLYEQYF.

CDR3 sequence: CASSKGGLALNEKLFF. The CDR3 DNA is TGTGCCAGCTCTAAGGGAGGGTTGGCCCTTAATGAAAAACTGTTTTTT. J is TRBJ1-4 and V is TRBV27; D is unclear. The CDR3 spans 16 residues. With 8 bases removed from V and 4 bases from J, the gap between germline ends came to 20 bases. Germline CDR1 is MNHEY and CDR2 is SMNVEV (reference sequence).

This rearrangement joins TRBV19 to TRBJ1-1; 8 bases are shared with TRBD1. Germline V CDR1 and CDR2: LNHDA, SQIVND (reference sequence). CDR3 length: 13 residues. V dropped 8 bases and J dropped 2; count of bases not matched to a gene: 4. CDR3 amino acids: CASRTGINTEAFF. For the CDR3, the DNA is TGTGCCAGTCGGACAGGGATAAACACTGAAGCTTTCTTT.

The J gene is TRBJ2-1, the V gene TRBV7-9, with TRBD2 as a possible D gene (7 bases). V was shortened by 1 base and J by 6 bases, with 13 bases between the two germline ends. Germline CDR1 is SEHNR and CDR2 is FQNEAQ (reference sequence). The CDR3 length is 15 residues. The CDR3 DNA reads as TGTGCCAGCAGCTTAGGGACGGGGGGCGGCAATGAGCAGTTCTTC. It translates to CASSLGTGGGNEQFF.

CDR3 DNA sequence: TGTGCCAGCAGCGTAGGGGAGGAATCACCCCTCCACTTT. This sequence encodes CASSVGEESPLHF. The V gene is TRBV9, the J gene TRBJ1-6; no clear D gene. The CDR3 loop spans 13 amino acids. Trimming pared 0 bases from V and 10 bases from J, leaving 8 bases between. Germline CDR1 and CDR2: SGDLS and YYNGEE.

The chain joins TRBV12-5 to TRBJ2-1; TRBD1 matches 7 bases. The CDR3 extends over 14 amino acids. The germline V gene encodes CDR1 LGHNT and CDR2 FRNRAP. V was clipped by 8 bases and J by 1 base; unmatched bases: 5. The CDR3 is CASSGTASYNEQFF. CDR3 coding DNA: TGTGCTAGTTCCGGGACAGCGTCCTACAATGAGCAGTTCTTC.

Only a few counts were recorded for this clone. The chain combines TRBV7-6 with TRBJ2-7; 9 positions match TRBD1. Germline loops: CDR1 SGHVS, CDR2 FNYEAQ. V trimming: 5 bases; J trimming: 3 bases; junction bases outside the gene matches: 5. CDR3 size: 14 residues. CDR3 amino acids: CASSADRGFYEQYF. CDR3 nucleotide sequence: TGTGCCAGCAGCGCGGACAGGGGATTCTACGAGCAGTACTTC.

This clone was seen a single time. The chain links TRBV5-1 to TRBJ1-3; D gene unclear. Trimming took off 8 bases at V and 0 bases at J, with 18 bases between the two ends. The V gene's germline CDR1 is SGHRS and CDR2 YFSETQ. The CDR3 is made up of 16 amino acids. This chain's CDR3 is CASHPFGGLSGNTIYF. DNA of the CDR3: TGCGCCAGTCATCCCTTCGGCGGCCTCTCTGGAAACACCATATATTTT. The full variable domain, its missing parts supplied by reference TRBV5-1 and TRBJ1-3, is KAGVTQTPRYLIKTRGQQVTLSCSPISGHRSVSWYQQTPGQGLQFLFEYFSETQRNKGNFPGRFSGRQFSNSRSEMNVSTLELGDSALYLCASHPFGGLSGNTIYFGEGSWLTVV.

There are a few counts of this clone. The V gene is TRBV2, the J gene TRBJ1-3, with D possibly being TRBD1 (5 bases). V dropped 6 bases and J dropped 3 bases, with 12 bases sitting between them. This CDR3 has 14 amino acids. Per germline, CDR1 SNHLY and CDR2 FYNNEI. The CDR3 bases are TGTGCCAGCAGATCGGGGGAGGTTGGAAACACCATATATTTT. It is translated as CASRSGEVGNTIYF. The variable domain in full, with the rest retrieved from reference TRBV2 and TRBJ1-3, is EPEVTQTPSHQVTQMGQEVILRCVPISNHLYFYWYRQILGQKVEFLVSFYNNEISEKSEIFDDQFSVERPDGSNFTLKIRSTKLEDSAMYFCASRSGEVGNTIYFGEGSWLTVV.

The chain has TRBV7-2 and TRBJ2-1, with 7 positions matching TRBD2. V dropped 2 bases and J dropped 0; count of bases not matched to a gene: 4. The CDR3 consists of 16 residues. Germline loops: CDR1 SGHTA, CDR2 FQGNSA. The CDR3 nucleotides read TGTGCCAGCAGCTTAAGGGGCGGGAGCTCCTACAATGAGCAGTTCTTC. Its protein is CASSLRGGSSYNEQFF.

Remarks on this clone: The sample has other DNA sequences that encode this CDR3 too. The V gene is TRBV14, the J gene TRBJ1-6, with no clear D. The length of the CDR3 is 14 residues. CDR1 SGHDN and CDR2 FVKESK come from the germline V gene. V was cut by 9 bases and J by 7 bases, with 16 bases left in between. CDR3 DNA sequence: TGTGCCAGTAGCACGGACTTCCCCAATTCACCCCTCCACTTT. As protein: CASSTDFPNSPLHF.

The rearrangement links TRBV7-8 to TRBJ2-3; a weak D match, TRBD2 (5 bases). The V end lost 5 bases, the J end lost 7 bases, and 16 bases lay between the germline ends. Germline V lookup: CDR1 SGHVS, CDR2 FQNEAQ. The CDR3 spans 14 residues. The CDR3 is CASSRRGELNTQYF. The DNA for the CDR3 is TGTGCCAGCAGCCGTCGGGGAGAGCTCAATACGCAGTATTTT. The whole variable domain, remainder taken from reference TRBV7-8 and TRBJ2-3, is GAGVSQSPRYKVAKRGQDVALRCDPISGHVSLFWYQQALGQGPEFLTYFQNEAQLDKSGLPSDRFFAERPEGSVSTLKIQRTQQEDSAVYLCASSRRGELNTQYFGPGTRLTVL.

J is TRBJ1-5 and V is TRBV7-9; TRBD1 might be the D (6 bases). This CDR3 region has 12 residues. The germline gives CDR1 SEHNR, CDR2 FQNEAQ (reference sequence). V was clipped by 4 bases and J by 10 bases, with 11 bases between them. The DNA for the CDR3 is TGTGCCAGCAGCTCACAGGGAGTCCCCCAGCATTTT. Residues: CASSSQGVPQHF.

This chain connects TRBV19 to TRBJ2-1; 10 bases fit TRBD2. V lost 5 bases, J lost 7 bases, and 5 bases stayed unmatched. The CDR3 spans 14 residues. CDR1 and CDR2 from the germline V gene are LNHDA and SQIVND (reference sequence). The chain's CDR3 is CASSLTGLANEQFF. The CDR3 DNA reads as TGTGCCAGTAGTCTCACGGGACTAGCGAATGAGCAGTTCTTC. The full variable domain, rest sourced from reference TRBV19 and TRBJ2-1, is DGGITQSPKYLFRKEGQNVTLSCEQNLNHDAMYWYRQDPGQGLRLIYYSQIVNDFQKGDIAEGYSVSREKKESFPLTVTSAQKNPTAFYLCASSLTGLANEQFFGPGTRLTVL.

A single count supports this clone. This sequence joins TRBV2 and TRBJ2-7; D is ambiguous. Germline CDR1 and CDR2: SNHLY and FYNNEI. With 1 base removed from V and 2 bases from J, the gap between germline ends came to 9 bases. The CDR3 totals 14 residues. CDR3 coding DNA: TGTGCCAGCAGTGAAGTTTTGGCAGCCTACGAGCAGTACTTC. Protein sequence: CASSEVLAAYEQYF.

This clone came up once. This rearrangement joins TRBV19 to TRBJ1-4, with 9 bases that match TRBD1. The CDR3 covers 16 residues. CDR1 and CDR2 from the germline V gene are LNHDA and SQIVND (reference sequence). J lost 6 bases, V lost 7 bases, and 12 bases had no gene match. The DNA of the CDR3 is TGTGCCAGTACTCCACGAAGGGGGACAGGGTATGAAAAACTGTTTTTT. This gives the protein CASTPRRGTGYEKLFF.

Only a few counts were recorded for this clone. The chain combines TRBV19 with TRBJ1-3, with no clear D. The CDR3 runs 15 residues. Per the germline V gene, CDR1 is LNHDA and CDR2 is SQIVND (reference sequence). V lost 5 bases and J lost 4, with 15 bases in between. DNA for the CDR3: TGTGCCAGTAGTTCTTCGGGAAGCGGGGGAAACACCATATATTTT. It yields the protein CASSSSGSGGNTIYF.

The V and J genes are TRBV20-1 and TRBJ2-7; the match to TRBD2 covers 16 bases. Germline CDR1 reads DFQATT; CDR2 reads SNEGSKA (reference sequence). The V segment lost 3 bases and the J segment 2 bases; nucleotides outside the gene matches: 1. The CDR3 contains 15 residues. The CDR3 DNA is TGCAGTGCTAGTGGGACTAGCGGGGGGGCCTACGAGCAGTACTTC. Its protein is CSASGTSGGAYEQYF.

The rearrangement joins TRBV12-5 to TRBJ1-1; D uncertain. V was clipped by 0 bases and J by 6 bases, with 26 bases between them. The CDR3 is 19 residues long. Germline lookup yields CDR1 LGHNT and CDR2 FRNRAP. The CDR3 coding sequence is TGTGCTAGTGGTTTGGTATCTTATTTCGGTATTCCCAACTCGCCTGAAGCTTTCTTT. This encodes CASGLVSYFGIPNSPEAFF.

The chain links TRBV25-1 to TRBJ1-6; D is unclear. V was clipped by 7 bases and J by 3 bases, with 13 bases between them. Germline CDR1 and CDR2: MGHDK and SYGVNS. This CDR3 has 15 residues. CDR3 bases: TGTGCCAGCACCTCGAGGGCAGACTATAATTCACCCCTCCACTTT. Protein: CASTSRADYNSPLHF.

V and J are TRBV6-5 and TRBJ1-2; 7 nucleotides line up with TRBD1. This CDR3 spans 16 amino acids. In germline, CDR1 is MNHEY, CDR2 SVGAGI. Trimming took 6 bases from V and 6 from J; bases not matched to a gene: 16. The CDR3 sequence is CASRYLRTGFGHGYTF. CDR3 DNA: TGTGCCAGCAGGTACCTTAGGACAGGATTTGGGCATGGCTACACCTTC.

This chain joins TRBV28 and TRBJ2-7, with D perhaps TRBD2 (6 bases). CDR3 length: 15 amino acids. With 7 bases removed from V and 1 base from J, the gap between germline ends came to 17 bases. Germline CDR1 reads MDHEN; CDR2 reads SYDVKM. CDR3 coding DNA: TGTGCCAGCAACACCCCCGGGGGAGGATCCTACGAGCAGTACTTC. As protein: CASNTPGGGSYEQYF.